This T cell receptor (beta chain) was sequenced during a study of control samples from healthy donors and cancer patients. The CDR3 is 15 residues long. V lost 5 bases, J lost 1 base, and 8 bases stayed unmatched. CDR1 is SEHNR and CDR2 is FQNEAQ in the germline V gene (reference sequence). Profiled with immunoSEQ multiplex PCR; TCRdb holds only in-frame clones, not every one. The repertoire includes about 82,000 clones, just under 95% of them detected once, and less than 6% sits in the top ten. The sequence was obtained from a young woman in good health. Sequencing used blood. The chain recombines TRBV7-9 with TRBJ2-7; 7 bases match TRBD2. CDR3 sequence reads: CASSQTWGGSYEQYF. The CDR3 DNA is TGTGCCAGCAGCCAGACCTGGGGGGGATCCTACGAGCAGTACTTC.